These 10 T cell receptor beta chains were sequenced from one sample in a study of cytomegalovirus exposure and HLA in healthy donors. The PCR had 60 Vbeta and 13 Jbeta primers. TCRdb's table, derived via immunoSEQ multiplex PCR, lists solely in-frame clones and lacks some. Among fewer than 80,000 clones, around 80% were seen once, and the ten largest hold approximately 20%. The specimen sequenced was PBMCs. All receptors derive from a woman aged 40 to 50 in good health and CMV-seropositive.

The chain links TRBV6-1 to TRBJ2-3; maybe TRBD2 (7 bases). This CDR3 has 17 amino acids. The germline V gene encodes CDR1 MNHNS and CDR2 SASEGT. The V gene lost 2 bases and the J gene lost 6 bases, with 21 bases spanning the gap. The CDR3, as DNA: TGTGCCAGCAGTGAAAGGGGGGCGGGGGCCGGTGGGGATACGCAGTATTTT. Translation: CASSERGAGAGGDTQYF.

This clone was found once. The rearrangement links TRBV2 to TRBJ1-1; TRBD1 matches at 9 bases. From germline, CDR1 is SNHLY and CDR2 FYNNEI. This CDR3 is built from 13 residues. V lost 6 bases, J lost 10 bases, and 9 bases stayed unmatched. The CDR3 here is CASRRDREGPAFF. The DNA of the CDR3 is TGTGCCAGCAGGAGGGACAGGGAGGGCCCAGCTTTCTTT.

The chain links TRBV19 to TRBJ2-7, with 8 bases identical to TRBD1. V lost 6 bases, J lost 0 bases, and 4 bases stayed unmatched. The germline CDR1 and CDR2 sequences are LNHDA and SQIVND (reference sequence). CDR3 length equals 14 residues. As DNA, the CDR3 is TGTGCCAGTAGCCCGGGACAGGCCTCCTACGAGCAGTACTTC. Translation: CASSPGQASYEQYF.

A word on this clone: Sequence at one end of the junction differs from germline and may be a read error. This chain connects TRBV7-9 to TRBJ2-1, with D tentatively TRBD2 (5 bases). This CDR3 is built from 13 residues. CDR1 and CDR2 (germline): SEHNR, FQNEAQ (reference sequence). CDR3 loop: CSSSSGRGNEQFF. As DNA, the CDR3 is TGTTCCAGCAGCTCGGGAAGAGGGAATGAGCAGTTCTTC.

The chain recombines TRBV15 with TRBJ1-5; no clear D gene. The CDR3 is 15 amino acids. The V end was cut by 0 bases, the J end by 9 bases, with 15 bases between. CDR1 is LNHNV and CDR2 is YYDKDF in the germline V gene (reference sequence). The CDR3 region is CATSRDNRGTGPQHF. The CDR3, as DNA: TGTGCCACCAGCAGAGATAACCGGGGAACGGGGCCCCAGCATTTT.

This clone was counted a few times. The rearrangement links TRBV11-2 to TRBJ2-7; D possibly corresponds to TRBD2 (5 bases). This CDR3 contains 12 residues. V lost 5 bases to trimming and J lost 2 bases, with 7 bases between them. CDR1 and CDR2 from the germline V gene are SGHAT and FQNNGV. In DNA, the CDR3 is TGTGCCAGCAGCGAGGGAACCTACGAGCAGTACTTC. Translating gives CASSEGTYEQYF.

V and J are TRBV11-3 and TRBJ2-2, with TRBD1 matching over 8 bases. The CDR3 is made up of 14 amino acids. The junction had 5 bases not matched to a gene; V was cut back by 5 bases and J by 6 bases. The germline gives CDR1 SGHNT, CDR2 YENEEA. The CDR3 loop is CASSPGTGPGELFF. The CDR3 region has the DNA TGTGCCAGCAGCCCCGGGACAGGCCCCGGGGAGCTGTTTTTT.

V is TRBV19 and J is TRBJ1-5; D not certain. Per the germline V gene, CDR1 is LNHDA and CDR2 is SQIVND (reference sequence). Trimming removed 4 bases from V and 4 bases from J, with 8 bases in between. This CDR3 contains 13 residues. The CDR3 nucleotides are TGTGCCAGTAGTACACAGCAGAATCAGCCCCAGCATTTT. This translates into CASSTQQNQPQHF.

This clone was seen just once. The chain links TRBV6-5 to TRBJ2-1, with 8 bases identical to TRBD1. V gave up 0 bases and J gave up 3 bases; unmatched junction bases: 4. The germline CDR1 and CDR2 sequences are MNHEY and SVGAGI. The CDR3 contains 16 residues. CDR3: CASSYSGGQGYNEQFF. The DNA of the CDR3 is TGTGCCAGCAGTTACTCGGGCGGACAGGGCTACAATGAGCAGTTCTTC.

The rearrangement uses TRBV6-4 and TRBJ2-3; 7 bases agree with TRBD1. Germline V lookup: CDR1 MRHNA, CDR2 SNTAGT. Trimming took 5 bases from V and 5 from J; bases not matched to a gene: 7. The CDR3 extends over 14 amino acids. The CDR3 loop reads CASSRDRIGDTQYF. In DNA, the CDR3 is TGTGCCAGCAGTCGGGACAGAATAGGAGATACGCAGTATTTT.